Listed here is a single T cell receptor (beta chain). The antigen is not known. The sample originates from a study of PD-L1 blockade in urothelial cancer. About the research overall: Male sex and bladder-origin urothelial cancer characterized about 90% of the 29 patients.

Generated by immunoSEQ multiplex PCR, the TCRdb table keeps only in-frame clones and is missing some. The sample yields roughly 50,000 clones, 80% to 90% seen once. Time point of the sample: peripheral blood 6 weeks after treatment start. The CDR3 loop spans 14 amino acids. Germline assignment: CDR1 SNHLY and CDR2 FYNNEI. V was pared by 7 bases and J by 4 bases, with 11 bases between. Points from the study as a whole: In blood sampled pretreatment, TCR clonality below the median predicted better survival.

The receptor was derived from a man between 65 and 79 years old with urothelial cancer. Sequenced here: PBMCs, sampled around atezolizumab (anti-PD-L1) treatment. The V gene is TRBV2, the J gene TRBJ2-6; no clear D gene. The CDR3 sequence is CASMRSSGANVLTF. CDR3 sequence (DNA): TGTGCCAGCATGAGGTCCTCGGGGGCCAACGTCCTGACTTTC.